This entry describes one T cell receptor (beta chain). This clonotype was counted at least ten times. Its target antigen remains unknown. The input lacks base qualities; no much larger clone sits a single base away. Amplification of TCR beta CDR3 regions was carried out from RNA transcripts. The TCR CDR3 was subjected to a first round of RT-PCR using the HTBI primer set and the Qiagen OneStep RT-PCR kit. Libraries were constructed in a second round of multiplex PCR, after which size selection and purification were carried out. Paired-end sequencing of the libraries was performed with 100 bp reads on an Illumina HiSeq2000. The authors' analysis ran thus. SOAPnuke was used to process the raw data, throwing out any read that contained adapters or uncalled bases, had a mean Phred below 15, or lacked an exact constant-primer or identifier match. High-quality paired reads were merged using COPE v1.2.5, and each unique nucleotide sequence was defined as a clonotype. MiTCR v1.1 was used to align the clonotypes against IMGT TRBV, TRBD and TRBJ reference segments. Analysis was restricted to V-J combinations with a frequency above 0.0001, which covered roughly 99% of repertoires. A TCS score was defined as the ratio of F50 (clonal expansion) to E x V (chaos), with BLOSUM62-based TCRdist applied between CDR3 peptides within each V-J. Welch's t-statistics and random forest reduced 450 to 600 V-J features to fewer than 15, which were used in a naive Bayes classifier (R e1071). The similarity between thyroid and blood repertoires was quantified using the Morisita-Horn index. The raw public reads went through TCRdb reprocessing: fastp at Q25, MiXCR clone calling, in-frame beta chains kept. Here each entry gathers all rows of one CDR3 protein and keeps the most common genes and DNA. The V and J calls and clone size are TCRdb's, not the authors'. This sample lists roughly 710,000 distinct CDR3 sequences; around a third were detected once. Of the sample, more than 25% is held by the ten largest clones.

This specimen belongs to a study of T cells in Graves' hyperthyroidism and ophthalmopathy (dated by TCRdb to the late 2010s). About the study as a whole: Peripheral blood samples were taken at the time of initial diagnosis, prior to any treatment. TCR V-J signatures able to tell the groups apart were searched for in a discovery cohort of more than 90 patients, of whom around 43 had Graves' ophthalmopathy and more than 55 had stable Graves' hyperthyroidism. An independent validation cohort of about 19 hyperthyroidism patients and about 15 patients who later progressed to ophthalmopathy tested prospective prediction of ophthalmopathy. The 75 to 100 discovery patients were divided at random into training and test sets in a 7:3 ratio. In addition, the study compared T-cell repertoires in thyroid tissue and in blood from several Graves' hyperthyroidism patients. After blood sampling, hyperthyroidism patients were treated with methimazole at a starting dose of 30 mg daily, and ophthalmopathy patients were treated with high-dose intravenous methylprednisolone. According to the paper, TCR Vbeta CDR3 sequencing was carried out on 135 peripheral blood samples, which came from over 40 ophthalmopathy, 75 to 80 hyperthyroidism and around 17 progressor patients.

Graves' hyperthyroidism was defined as stable when no progression to ophthalmopathy occurred over 18 months of follow-up. Hyperthyroidism patients were newly diagnosed, had a disease duration of under 2 months, and were aged 18 to 65 years. Any patient with an uncontrolled infection, another autoimmune disease, pregnancy or lactation was excluded. Diagnoses were established on the basis of clinical symptoms, serum thyroxine and TRAb, thyroid ultrasound, and orbital computed tomography. PBMCs were separated from roughly 9.6 ml of fresh peripheral blood using Ficoll-Paque density gradient centrifugation. Total RNA was extracted using Trizol reagent, and RNA quality was assessed on an Agilent 2100 Bioanalyzer. Overall study outcomes, separate from this receptor: Most expanded thyroid clonotypes (frequency above 0.001) were also detected in blood, suggesting blood repertoires may reflect thyroid immune responses. Ophthalmopathy was separated from stable hyperthyroidism by a 13 V-J signature model, with over 85% sensitivity and approximately 84% specificity obtained in cross-validation and 80%/75% obtained in testing. In validation, the model predicted progression to ophthalmopathy a median of roughly 6.5 months before onset, with approximately 71% sensitivity and 72.22% specificity. Sample size was not statistically predetermined, and blinding of investigators to group allocation was not performed.

V is reduced by 1 base and J by 0 bases, leaving a spacing of 7 bases between them. The germline V gene supplies CDR1 SGHRS and CDR2 YFSETQ. The CDR3 covers 14 residues, taking in both the cysteine and the phenylalanine. Solely the CDR3 DNA is kept, with 42 bases framed from the first base. The rearrangement combines TRBV5-1 with TRBJ1-1; there is no confident call for the D gene. This clonotype was sampled from a middle-aged woman with Graves' hyperthyroidism. The specimen sequenced was blood. CDR3 region: CASSLQVMNTEAFF. The DNA is TGCGCCAGCAGCTTGCAAGTCATGAACACTGAAGCTTTCTTT.